Described below is a single T cell receptor beta chain sequence and its context. Its matching antigen is unknown. These data come from a study of cytomegalovirus exposure and HLA in healthy donors. Study findings and constraints: The study dropped some indistinguishable V segments, TRBV6-2 and TRBV6-3 among them.

CDR3 length equals 14 residues. Unmatched junction bases numbered 5, after V lost 4 bases and J lost 2 bases. Germline CDR1 reads SGHRS; CDR2 reads YFSETQ. With 60 Vbeta and 13 Jbeta primers, the PCR was carried out. Clones were sequenced by immunoSEQ multiplex PCR, and TCRdb holds only the in-frame ones, with some missing. The profile shows approximately 120,000 clones, more than 9% of them singletons. The sample consisted of PBMCs. The chain recombines TRBV5-1 with TRBJ2-5; 7 positions agree with TRBD2. The sequence was collected from a woman younger than 30 in good health and CMV-seropositive. CDR3 loop: CASSPGLQQETQYF. CDR3 DNA sequence: TGCGCCAGCAGCCCGGGACTACAACAAGAGACCCAGTACTTC.